Listed below are T cell receptor beta chains from one sample, sequenced in a study of blood T cell repertoires in COVID-19. TCRdb's table, derived via immunoSEQ multiplex PCR, lists solely in-frame clones and lacks some. The data contain around 280,000 clones, around 90% of them singletons. Sequenced: PBMCs or T cells enriched from blood (not recorded which). The receptors originated from a woman in her late teens or twenties with acute COVID-19. The CDR3 runs from the conserved cysteine through the conserved F or W. A D gene is named only where the DNA matches it firmly.

d_call,v_call,j_call,cdr3_aa,cdr3_nt
TRBD1,TRBV28,TRBJ1-2,CASRQHQTGSGYTF,TGTGCCAGTCGCCAACACCAGACAGGGAGCGGCTACACCTTC
.,TRBV9,TRBJ2-3,CASSVEPSSESSTDTQYF,TGTGCCAGCAGCGTAGAGCCCTCTAGCGAGTCTAGCACAGATACGCAGTATTTT
TRBD2,TRBV4-3,TRBJ2-1,CASSQELGGAGGGHEQFF,TGCGCCAGCAGCCAGGAGTTAGGAGGAGCGGGAGGTGGCCATGAGCAGTTCTTC
TRBD2,TRBV13,TRBJ2-5,CASSFASGALTETQYF,TGTGCCAGCAGCTTCGCTAGCGGAGCCCTAACGGAGACCCAGTACTTC
.,TRBV7-8,TRBJ2-5,CASSLGAGLGETQYF,TGTGCCAGCAGCTTAGGGGCGGGGCTGGGGGAGACCCAGTACTTC
TRBD2,TRBV4-3,TRBJ2-3,CASSQDEGLAGGPDTQYF,TGCGCCAGCAGCCAAGATGAGGGCCTAGCGGGAGGGCCTGATACGCAGTATTTT
.,TRBV5-1,TRBJ1-3,CASSLQASSSGNTIYF,TGCGCCAGCAGCTTGCAGGCCTCAAGCTCTGGAAACACCATATATTTT
.,TRBV7-2,TRBJ2-3,CASSPGQSTDTQYF,TGTGCCAGCAGCCCCGGACAGTCCACAGATACGCAGTATTTT
TRBD1,TRBV6-5,TRBJ1-2,CASRTQGGDYGYTF,TGTGCCAGCAGGACACAGGGGGGCGACTATGGCTACACCTTC
.,TRBV27,TRBJ1-5,CASRRGRNQPQHF,TGTGCCAGCAGGAGAGGGCGCAATCAGCCCCAGCATTTT
.,TRBV28,TRBJ1-2,CASSFVSNYGYTF,TGTGCCAGCAGTTTTGTCTCTAACTATGGCTACACCTTC
TRBD1,TRBV28,TRBJ1-6,CASSSPDFDRAYNSPLHF,TGTGCCAGCAGTTCACCTGACTTCGACAGGGCATATAATTCACCCCTCCACTTT
.,TRBV30,TRBJ1-1,CAWSPGVTEAFF,TGTGCCTGGAGTCCGGGAGTCACTGAAGCTTTCTTT
.,TRBV7-2,TRBJ2-1,CASSPPPSLNEQFF,TGTGCCAGCAGCCCCCCTCCTAGCCTAAATGAGCAGTTCTTC
.,TRBV5-1,TRBJ2-3,CASSLDSQGNTQYF,TGCGCCAGCAGCTTGGATTCTCAGGGTAATACGCAGTATTTT
.,TRBV6-5,TRBJ2-5,CASSYSPVPETQYF,TGTGCCAGCAGTTACTCTCCAGTACCAGAGACCCAGTACTTC
.,TRBV28,TRBJ2-3,CASSERPRPQYF,TGTGCCAGCAGCGAGCGCCCCCGCCCGCAGTATTTT